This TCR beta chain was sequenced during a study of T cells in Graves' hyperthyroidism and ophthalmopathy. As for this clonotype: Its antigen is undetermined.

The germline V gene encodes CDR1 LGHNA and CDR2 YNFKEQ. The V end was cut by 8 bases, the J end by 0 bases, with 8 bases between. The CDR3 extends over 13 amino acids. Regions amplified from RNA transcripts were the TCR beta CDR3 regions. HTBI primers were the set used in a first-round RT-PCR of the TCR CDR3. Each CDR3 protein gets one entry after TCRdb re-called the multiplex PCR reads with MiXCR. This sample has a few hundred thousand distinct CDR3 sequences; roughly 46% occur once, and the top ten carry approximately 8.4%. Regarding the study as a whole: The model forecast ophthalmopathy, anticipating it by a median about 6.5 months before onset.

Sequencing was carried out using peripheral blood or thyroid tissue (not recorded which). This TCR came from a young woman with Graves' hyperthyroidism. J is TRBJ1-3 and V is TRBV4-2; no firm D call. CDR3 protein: CASLTDSGNTIYF. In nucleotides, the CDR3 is TGTGCCAGCCTTACAGACTCTGGAAACACCATATATTTT.